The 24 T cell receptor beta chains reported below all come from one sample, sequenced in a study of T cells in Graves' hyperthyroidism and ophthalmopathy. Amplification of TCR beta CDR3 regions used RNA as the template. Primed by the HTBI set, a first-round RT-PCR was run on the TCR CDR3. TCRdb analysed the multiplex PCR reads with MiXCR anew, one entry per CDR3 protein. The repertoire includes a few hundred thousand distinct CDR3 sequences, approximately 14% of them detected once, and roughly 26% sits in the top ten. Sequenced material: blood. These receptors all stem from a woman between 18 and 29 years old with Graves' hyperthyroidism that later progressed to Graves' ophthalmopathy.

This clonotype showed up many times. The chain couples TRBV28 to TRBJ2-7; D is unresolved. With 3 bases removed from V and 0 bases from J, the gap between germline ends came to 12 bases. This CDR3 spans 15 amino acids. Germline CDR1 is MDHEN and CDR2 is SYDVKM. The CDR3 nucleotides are TGTGCCAGCAGTTTGGTTCCCACGATCTCCTACGAGCAGTACTTC. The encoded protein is CASSLVPTISYEQYF.

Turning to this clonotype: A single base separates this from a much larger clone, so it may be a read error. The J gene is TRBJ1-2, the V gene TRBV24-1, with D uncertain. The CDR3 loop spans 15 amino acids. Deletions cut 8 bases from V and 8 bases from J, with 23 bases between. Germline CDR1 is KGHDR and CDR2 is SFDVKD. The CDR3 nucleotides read TGTGCCACCATTGACCCCGCCCTGGGGATCGGCGGCTACACCTTC. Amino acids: CATIDPALGIGGYTF.

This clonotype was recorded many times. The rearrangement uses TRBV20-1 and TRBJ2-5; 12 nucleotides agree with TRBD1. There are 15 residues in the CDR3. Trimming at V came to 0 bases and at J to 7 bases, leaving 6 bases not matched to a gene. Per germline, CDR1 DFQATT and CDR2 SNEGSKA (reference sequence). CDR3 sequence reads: CSARDPGTGGLTQYF. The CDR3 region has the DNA TGCAGTGCTAGAGATCCCGGGACAGGGGGCCTGACCCAGTACTTC.

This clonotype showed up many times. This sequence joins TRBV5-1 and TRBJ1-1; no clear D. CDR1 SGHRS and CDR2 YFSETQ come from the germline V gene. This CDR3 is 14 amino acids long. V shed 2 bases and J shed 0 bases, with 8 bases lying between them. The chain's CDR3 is CASSLEHLNTEAFF. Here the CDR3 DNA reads TGCGCCAGCAGCTTAGAACACCTGAACACTGAAGCTTTCTTT. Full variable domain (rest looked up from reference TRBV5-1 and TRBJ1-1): KAGVTQTPRYLIKTRGQQVTLSCSPISGHRSVSWYQQTPGQGLQFLFEYFSETQRNKGNFPGRFSGRQFSNSRSEMNVSTLELGDSALYLCASSLEHLNTEAFFGQGTRLTVV.

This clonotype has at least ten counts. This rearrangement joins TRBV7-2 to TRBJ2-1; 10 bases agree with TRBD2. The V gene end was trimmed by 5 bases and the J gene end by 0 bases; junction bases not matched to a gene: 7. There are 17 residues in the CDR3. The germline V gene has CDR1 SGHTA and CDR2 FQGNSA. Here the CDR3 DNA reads TGTGCCAGCAGCCGGACTAGCGGACCGAGCTCCTACAATGAGCAGTTCTTC. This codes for CASSRTSGPSSYNEQFF.

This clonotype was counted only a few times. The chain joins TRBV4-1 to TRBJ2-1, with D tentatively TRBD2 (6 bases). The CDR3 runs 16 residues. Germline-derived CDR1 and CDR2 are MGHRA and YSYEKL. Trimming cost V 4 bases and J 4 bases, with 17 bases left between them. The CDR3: CASSPSWRGQYNEQFF. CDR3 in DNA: TGCGCCAGCAGCCCTTCATGGCGGGGCCAATACAATGAGCAGTTCTTC.

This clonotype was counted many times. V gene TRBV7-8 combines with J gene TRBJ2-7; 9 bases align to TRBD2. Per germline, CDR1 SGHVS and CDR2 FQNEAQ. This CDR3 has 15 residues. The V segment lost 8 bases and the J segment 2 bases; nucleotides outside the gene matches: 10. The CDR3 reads CASGGGGAGAYEQYF. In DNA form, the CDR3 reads TGTGCCAGCGGCGGGGGGGGGGCCGGGGCCTACGAGCAGTACTTC.

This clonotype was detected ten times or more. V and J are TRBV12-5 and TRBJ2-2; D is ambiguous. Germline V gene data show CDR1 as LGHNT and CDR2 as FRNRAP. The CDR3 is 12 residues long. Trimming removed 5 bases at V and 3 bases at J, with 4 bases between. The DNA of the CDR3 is TGTGCTAGTGGTCCTGACACCGGGGAGCTGTTTTTT. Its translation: CASGPDTGELFF. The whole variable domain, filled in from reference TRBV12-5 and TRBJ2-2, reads DARVTQTPRHKVTEMGQEVTMRCQPILGHNTVFWYRQTMMQGLELLAYFRNRAPLDDSGMPKDRFSAEMPDATLATLKIQPSEPRDSAVYFCASGPDTGELFFGEGSRLTVL.

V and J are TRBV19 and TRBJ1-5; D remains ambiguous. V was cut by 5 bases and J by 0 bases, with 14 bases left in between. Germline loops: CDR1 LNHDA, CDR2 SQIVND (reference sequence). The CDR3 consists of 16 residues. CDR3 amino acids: CASSPTRSYSNQPQHF. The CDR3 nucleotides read TGTGCCAGTAGTCCCACAAGGAGCTATAGCAATCAGCCCCAGCATTTT.

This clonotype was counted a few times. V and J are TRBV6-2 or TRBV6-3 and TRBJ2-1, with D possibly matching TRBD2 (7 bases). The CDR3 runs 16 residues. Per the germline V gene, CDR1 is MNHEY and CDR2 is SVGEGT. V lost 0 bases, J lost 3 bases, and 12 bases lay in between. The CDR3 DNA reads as TGTGCCAGCAGTTACTCAGCGGGACAACTCTACAATGAGCAGTTCTTC. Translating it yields CASSYSAGQLYNEQFF.

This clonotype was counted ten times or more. This CDR3 reads CASSLRVVASLPPHETQYF. In nucleotides, the CDR3 is TGTGCCAGCAGTTTACGTGTGGTAGCGTCCCTCCCCCCACACGAGACCCAGTACTTC. The chain links TRBV27 to TRBJ2-5; possibly TRBD2 for D (5 bases). The CDR3 totals 19 residues. Germline assignment: CDR1 MNHEY and CDR2 SMNVEV (reference sequence). Trimming stripped 2 bases from V and 5 bases from J, with 27 bases between.

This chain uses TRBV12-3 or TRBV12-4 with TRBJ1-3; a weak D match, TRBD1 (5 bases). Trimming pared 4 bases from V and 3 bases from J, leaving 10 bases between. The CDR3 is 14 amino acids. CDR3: CASSWGMRGNTIYF. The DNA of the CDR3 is TGTGCCAGCAGTTGGGGGATGCGTGGAAACACCATATATTTT.

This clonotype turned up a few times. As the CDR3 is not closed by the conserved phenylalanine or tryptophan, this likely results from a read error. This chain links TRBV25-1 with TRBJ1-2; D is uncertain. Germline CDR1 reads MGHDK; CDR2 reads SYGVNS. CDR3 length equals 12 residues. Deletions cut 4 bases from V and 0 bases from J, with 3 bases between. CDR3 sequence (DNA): TGTGCCAGCAGTGTCGCTAACTATGGCTACACCTCC. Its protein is CASSVANYGYTS.

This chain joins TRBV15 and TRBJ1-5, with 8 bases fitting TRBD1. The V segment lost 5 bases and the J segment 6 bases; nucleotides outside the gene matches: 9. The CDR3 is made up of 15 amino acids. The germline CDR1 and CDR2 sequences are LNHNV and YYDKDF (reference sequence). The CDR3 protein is CATSRRGTGSQPQHF. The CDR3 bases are TGTGCCACCAGCCGAAGGGGGACAGGCTCTCAGCCCCAGCATTTT. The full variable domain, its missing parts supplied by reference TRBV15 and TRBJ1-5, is DAMVIQNPRYQVTQFGKPVTLSCSQTLNHNVMYWYQQKSSQAPKLLFHYYDKDFNNEADTPDNFQSRRPNTSFCFLDIRSPGLGDTAMYLCATSRRGTGSQPQHFGDGTRLSIL.

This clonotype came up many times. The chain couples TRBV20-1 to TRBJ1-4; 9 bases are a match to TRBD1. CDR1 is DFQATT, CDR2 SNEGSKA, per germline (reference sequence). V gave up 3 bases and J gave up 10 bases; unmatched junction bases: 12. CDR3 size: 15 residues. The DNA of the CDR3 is TGCAGTGCTAGTCAGCCCGGGACAGGGCTTGGAAAACTGTTTTTT. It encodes CSASQPGTGLGKLFF.

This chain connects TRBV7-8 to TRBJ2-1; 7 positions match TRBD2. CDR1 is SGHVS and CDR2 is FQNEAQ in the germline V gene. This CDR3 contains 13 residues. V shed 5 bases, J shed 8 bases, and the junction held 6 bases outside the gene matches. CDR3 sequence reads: CASSPGGRHEQFF. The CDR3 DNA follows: TGTGCCAGCAGCCCCGGGGGGAGGCATGAGCAGTTCTTC.

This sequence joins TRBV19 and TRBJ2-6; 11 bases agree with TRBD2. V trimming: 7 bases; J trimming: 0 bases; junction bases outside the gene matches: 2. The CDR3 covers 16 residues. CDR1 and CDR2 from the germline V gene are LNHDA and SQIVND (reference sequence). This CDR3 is CASNSGRASGANVLTF. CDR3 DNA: TGTGCCAGTAATAGCGGGAGGGCCTCTGGGGCCAACGTCCTGACTTTC.

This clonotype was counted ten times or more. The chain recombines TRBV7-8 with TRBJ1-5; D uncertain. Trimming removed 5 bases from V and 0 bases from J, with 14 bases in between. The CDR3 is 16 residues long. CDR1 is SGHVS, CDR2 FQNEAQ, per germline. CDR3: CASSPSSIYSNQPQHF. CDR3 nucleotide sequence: TGTGCCAGCAGCCCCAGTAGCATTTATAGCAATCAGCCCCAGCATTTT.

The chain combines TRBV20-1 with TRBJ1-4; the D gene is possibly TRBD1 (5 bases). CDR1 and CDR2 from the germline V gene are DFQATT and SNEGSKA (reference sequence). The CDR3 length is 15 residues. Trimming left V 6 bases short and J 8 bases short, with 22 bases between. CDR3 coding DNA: TGCAGTGCCCAAAAAATAAGGGGTTCTTGGGAAAAACTGTTTTTT. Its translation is CSAQKIRGSWEKLFF.

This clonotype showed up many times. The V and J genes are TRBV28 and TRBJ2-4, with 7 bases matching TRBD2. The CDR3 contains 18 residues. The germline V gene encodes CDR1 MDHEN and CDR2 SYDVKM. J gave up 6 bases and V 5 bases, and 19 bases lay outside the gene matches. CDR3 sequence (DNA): TGTGCCAGCAGTCCTCCCCCCGGGGTAGCGGGTTGGGGAAACATTCAGTACTTC. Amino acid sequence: CASSPPPGVAGWGNIQYF.

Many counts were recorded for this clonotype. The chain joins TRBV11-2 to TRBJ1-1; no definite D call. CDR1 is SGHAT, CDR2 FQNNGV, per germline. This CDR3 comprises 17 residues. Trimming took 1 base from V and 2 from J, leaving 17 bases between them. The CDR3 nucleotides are TGTGCCAGCAGCTTAGCCCAACAGAGGCCATCAAACACTGAAGCTTTCTTT. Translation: CASSLAQQRPSNTEAFF.

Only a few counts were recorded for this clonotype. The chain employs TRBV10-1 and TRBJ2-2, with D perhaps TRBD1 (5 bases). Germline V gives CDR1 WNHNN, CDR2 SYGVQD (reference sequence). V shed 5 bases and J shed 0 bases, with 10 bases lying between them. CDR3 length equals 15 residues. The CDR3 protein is CASSNRQPNTGELFF. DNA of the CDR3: TGCGCCAGCAGTAACAGGCAACCGAACACCGGGGAGCTGTTTTTT.

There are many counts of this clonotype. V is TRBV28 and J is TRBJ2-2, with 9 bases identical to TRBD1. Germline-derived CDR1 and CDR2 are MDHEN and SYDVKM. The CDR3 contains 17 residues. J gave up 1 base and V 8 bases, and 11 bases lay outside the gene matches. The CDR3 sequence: CASEWAPGQGNTGELFF. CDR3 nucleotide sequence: TGTGCCAGCGAGTGGGCTCCGGGACAGGGGAACACCGGGGAGCTGTTTTTT.

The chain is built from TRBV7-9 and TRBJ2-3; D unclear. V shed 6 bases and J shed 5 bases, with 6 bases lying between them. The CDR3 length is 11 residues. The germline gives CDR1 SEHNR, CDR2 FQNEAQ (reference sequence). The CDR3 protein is CASRRIDTQYF. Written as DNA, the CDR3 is TGTGCCAGCAGGAGAATAGATACGCAGTATTTT.